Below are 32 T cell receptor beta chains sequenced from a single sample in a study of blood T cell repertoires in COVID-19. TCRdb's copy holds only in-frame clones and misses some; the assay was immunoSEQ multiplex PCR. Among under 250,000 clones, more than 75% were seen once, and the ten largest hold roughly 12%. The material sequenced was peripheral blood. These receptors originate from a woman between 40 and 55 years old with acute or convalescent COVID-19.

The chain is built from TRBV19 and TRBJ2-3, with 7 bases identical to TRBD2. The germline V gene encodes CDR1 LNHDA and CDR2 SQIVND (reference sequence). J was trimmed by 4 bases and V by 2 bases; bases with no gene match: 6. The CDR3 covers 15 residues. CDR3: CASSIYAGAADTQYF. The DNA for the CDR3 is TGTGCCAGTAGTATATACGCGGGAGCGGCAGATACGCAGTATTTT. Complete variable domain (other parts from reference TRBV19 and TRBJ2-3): DGGITQSPKYLFRKEGQNVTLSCEQNLNHDAMYWYRQDPGQGLRLIYYSQIVNDFQKGDIAEGYSVSREKKESFPLTVTSAQKNPTAFYLCASSIYAGAADTQYFGPGTRLTVL.

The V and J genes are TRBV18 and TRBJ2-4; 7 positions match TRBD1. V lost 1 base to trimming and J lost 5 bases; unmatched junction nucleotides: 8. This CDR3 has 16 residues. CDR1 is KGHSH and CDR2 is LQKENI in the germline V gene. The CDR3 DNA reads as TGTGCCAGCTCACCACTCGACAGGGCACGAGAAAACATTCAGTACTTC. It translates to CASSPLDRARENIQYF.

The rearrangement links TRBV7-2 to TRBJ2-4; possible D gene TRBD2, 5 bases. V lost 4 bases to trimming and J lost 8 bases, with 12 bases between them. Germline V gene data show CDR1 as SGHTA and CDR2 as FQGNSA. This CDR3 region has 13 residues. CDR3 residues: CASSSGQRDIQYF. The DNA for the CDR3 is TGTGCCAGCAGCTCAGGCCAGAGGGACATTCAGTACTTC.

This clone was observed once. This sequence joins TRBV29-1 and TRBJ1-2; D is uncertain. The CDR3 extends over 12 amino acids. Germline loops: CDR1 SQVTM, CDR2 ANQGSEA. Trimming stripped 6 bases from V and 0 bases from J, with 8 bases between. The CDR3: CSVLTPNYGYTF. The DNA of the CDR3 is TGCAGCGTGTTGACACCTAACTATGGCTACACCTTC.

Written as DNA, the CDR3 is TGTGCCAGCAGCTTCTCGGGGGAAACTGAAGCTTTCTTT. Its protein product is CASSFSGETEAFF. This rearrangement joins TRBV5-4 to TRBJ1-1; perhaps TRBD1 as D (5 bases). Germline CDR1 reads SGHNT; CDR2 reads YYREEE (reference sequence). The CDR3 is 13 residues long. The germline V and J ends were trimmed by 2 bases and 5 bases, with 10 bases remaining between them. Full variable domain (missing parts from reference TRBV5-4 and TRBJ1-1): ETGVTQSPTHLIKTRGQQVTLRCSSQSGHNTVSWYQQALGQGPQFIFQYYREEENGRGNFPPRFSGLQFPNYSSELNVNALELDDSALYLCASSFSGETEAFFGQGTRLTVV.

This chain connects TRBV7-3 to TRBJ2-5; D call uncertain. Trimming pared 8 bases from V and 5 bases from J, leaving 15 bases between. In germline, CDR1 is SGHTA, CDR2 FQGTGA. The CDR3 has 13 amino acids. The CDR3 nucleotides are TGTGCCAGCGGAGTCTCCAATGGGGAGACCCAGTACTTC. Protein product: CASGVSNGETQYF.

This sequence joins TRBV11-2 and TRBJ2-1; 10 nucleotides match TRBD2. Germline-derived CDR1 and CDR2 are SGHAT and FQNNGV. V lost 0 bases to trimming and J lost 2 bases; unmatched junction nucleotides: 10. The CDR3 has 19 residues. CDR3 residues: CASSLDRRTSGATYNEQFF. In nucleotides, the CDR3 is TGTGCCAGCAGCTTAGATCGCCGGACTAGCGGAGCCACCTACAATGAGCAGTTCTTC.

In DNA form, the CDR3 reads TGTGCCAGCAGCTTCGGACAGGGCTCTGGAAACACCATATATTTT. It specifies CASSFGQGSGNTIYF. The genes are TRBV7-8 and TRBJ1-3, with 8 bases fitting TRBD1. Germline lookup yields CDR1 SGHVS and CDR2 FQNEAQ. The CDR3 length is 15 residues. The V and J ends lost 3 bases and 0 bases, in that order; junction bases with no gene match: 1.

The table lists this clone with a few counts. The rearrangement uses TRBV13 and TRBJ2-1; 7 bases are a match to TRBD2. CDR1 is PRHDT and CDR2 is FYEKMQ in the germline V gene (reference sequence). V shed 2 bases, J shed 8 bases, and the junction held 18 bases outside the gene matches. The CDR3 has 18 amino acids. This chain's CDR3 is CASSLSSPLRGRGDEQFF. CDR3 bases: TGTGCCAGCAGCTTATCTTCCCCCTTACGGGGGAGGGGCGATGAGCAGTTCTTC.

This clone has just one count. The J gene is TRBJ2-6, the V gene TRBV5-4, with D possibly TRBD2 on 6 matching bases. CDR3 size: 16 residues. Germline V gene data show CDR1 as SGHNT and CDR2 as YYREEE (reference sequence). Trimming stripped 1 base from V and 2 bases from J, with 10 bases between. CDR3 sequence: CASSLIGGAGANVLTF. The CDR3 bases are TGTGCCAGCAGCTTGATTGGCGGGGCTGGGGCCAACGTCCTGACTTTC.

This CDR3 is CSVVNSGYEQYF. The CDR3 DNA reads TGCAGCGTTGTGAACAGTGGTTACGAGCAGTACTTC. The chain has TRBV29-1 and TRBJ2-7; D not certain. V lost 4 bases and J lost 4, with 11 bases in between. Germline V lookup: CDR1 SQVTM, CDR2 ANQGSEA. This CDR3 contains 12 residues.

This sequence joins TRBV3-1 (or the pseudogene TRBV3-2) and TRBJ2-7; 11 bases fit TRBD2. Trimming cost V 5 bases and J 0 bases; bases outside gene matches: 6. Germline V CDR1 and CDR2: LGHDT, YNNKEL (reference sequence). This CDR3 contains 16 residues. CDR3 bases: TGTGCCAGCAGCTCAACTAGCGGGAGTGCCTCCTACGAGCAGTACTTC. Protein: CASSSTSGSASYEQYF.

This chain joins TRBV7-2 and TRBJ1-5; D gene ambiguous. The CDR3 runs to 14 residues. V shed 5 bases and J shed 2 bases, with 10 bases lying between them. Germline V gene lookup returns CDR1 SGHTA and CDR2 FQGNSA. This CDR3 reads CASSPRVGNQPQHF. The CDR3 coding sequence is TGTGCCAGCAGCCCCCGGGTGGGCAATCAGCCCCAGCATTTT.

CDR3 DNA: TGTGCCAGCAGCTCGAAACAGGGAGCATCAGCTTTCTTT. Its translation is CASSSKQGASAFF. The chain employs TRBV7-3 and TRBJ1-1, with D maybe TRBD1 (6 bases). The V gene lost 4 bases and the J gene lost 10 bases, with 16 bases spanning the gap. This CDR3 region has 13 residues. Looked up from germline, CDR1 is SGHTA and CDR2 is FQGTGA.

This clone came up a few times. The CDR3 sequence: CAHLRGNTEAFF. CDR3 nucleotide sequence: TGTGCCCACCTCCGGGGGAACACTGAAGCTTTCTTT. The chain joins TRBV2 to TRBJ1-1; D is uncertain. The CDR3 is 12 residues long. V was clipped by 11 bases and J by 1 base, with 11 bases between them. CDR1 is SNHLY, CDR2 FYNNEI, per germline.

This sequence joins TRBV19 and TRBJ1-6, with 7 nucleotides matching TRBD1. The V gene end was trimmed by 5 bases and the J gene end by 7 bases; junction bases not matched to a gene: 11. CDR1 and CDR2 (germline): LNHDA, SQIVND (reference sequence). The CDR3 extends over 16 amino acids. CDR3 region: CASSSARQGENSPLHF. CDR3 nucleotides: TGTGCCAGTAGTTCCGCCCGACAGGGAGAGAATTCACCCCTCCACTTT.

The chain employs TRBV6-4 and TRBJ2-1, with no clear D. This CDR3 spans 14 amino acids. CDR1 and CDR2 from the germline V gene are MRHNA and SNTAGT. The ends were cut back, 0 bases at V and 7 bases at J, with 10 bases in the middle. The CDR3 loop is CASSDSNFDNEQFF. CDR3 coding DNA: TGTGCCAGCAGTGACTCAAACTTTGATAATGAGCAGTTCTTC.

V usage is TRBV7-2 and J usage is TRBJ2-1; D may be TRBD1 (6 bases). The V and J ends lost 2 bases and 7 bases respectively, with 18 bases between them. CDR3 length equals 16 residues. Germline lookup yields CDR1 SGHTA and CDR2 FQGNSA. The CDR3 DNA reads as TGTGCCAGCAGCTTACCCCCTGGGGTACAGGGAAATGAGCAGTTCTTC. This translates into CASSLPPGVQGNEQFF.

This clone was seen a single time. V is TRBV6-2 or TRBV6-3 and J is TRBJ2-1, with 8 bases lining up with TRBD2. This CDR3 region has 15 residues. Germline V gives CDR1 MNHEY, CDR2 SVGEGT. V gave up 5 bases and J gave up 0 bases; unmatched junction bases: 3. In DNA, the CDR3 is TGTGCCAGCAGTCGACTAGCGCCCTCCTACAATGAGCAGTTCTTC. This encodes CASSRLAPSYNEQFF.

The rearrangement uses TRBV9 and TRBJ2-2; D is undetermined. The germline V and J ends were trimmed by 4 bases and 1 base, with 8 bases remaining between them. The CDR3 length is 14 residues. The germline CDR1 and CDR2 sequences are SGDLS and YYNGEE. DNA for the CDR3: TGTGCCAGCAGCTCCCGACTGAACACCGGGGAGCTGTTTTTT. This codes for CASSSRLNTGELFF.

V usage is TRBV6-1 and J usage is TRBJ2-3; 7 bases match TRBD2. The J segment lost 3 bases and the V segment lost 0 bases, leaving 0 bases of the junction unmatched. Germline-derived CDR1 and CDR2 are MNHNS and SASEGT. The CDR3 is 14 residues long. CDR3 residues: CASSEAGGTDTQYF. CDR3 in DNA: TGTGCCAGCAGTGAAGCGGGGGGGACAGATACGCAGTATTTT.

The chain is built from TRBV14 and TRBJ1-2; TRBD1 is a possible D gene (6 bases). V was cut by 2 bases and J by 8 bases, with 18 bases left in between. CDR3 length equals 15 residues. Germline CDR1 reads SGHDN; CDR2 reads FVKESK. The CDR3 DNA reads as TGTGCCAGCAGCCAAAATGTGGGAACCCAGGGGGGCTACACCTTC. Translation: CASSQNVGTQGGYTF.

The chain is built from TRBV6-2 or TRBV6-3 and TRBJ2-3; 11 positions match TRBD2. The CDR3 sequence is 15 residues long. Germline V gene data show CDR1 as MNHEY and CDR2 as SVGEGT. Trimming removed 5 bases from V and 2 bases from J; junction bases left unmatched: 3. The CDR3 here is CASSGTSGYTDTQYF. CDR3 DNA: TGTGCCAGCAGTGGGACTAGCGGCTACACAGATACGCAGTATTTT.

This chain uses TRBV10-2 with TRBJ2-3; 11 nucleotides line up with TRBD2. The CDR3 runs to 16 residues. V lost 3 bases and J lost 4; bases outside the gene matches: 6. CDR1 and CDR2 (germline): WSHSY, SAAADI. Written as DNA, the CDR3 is TGCGCCAGCAGTGATAATAGCGGGAGGGAGTCAGATACGCAGTATTTT. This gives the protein CASSDNSGRESDTQYF.

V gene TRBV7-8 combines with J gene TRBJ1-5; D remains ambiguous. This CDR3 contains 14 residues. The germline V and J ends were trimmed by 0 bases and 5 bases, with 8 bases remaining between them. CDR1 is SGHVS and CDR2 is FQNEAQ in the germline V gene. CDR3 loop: CASSLAGSYQPQHF. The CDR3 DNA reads TGTGCCAGCAGCTTAGCCGGGTCTTATCAGCCCCAGCATTTT.

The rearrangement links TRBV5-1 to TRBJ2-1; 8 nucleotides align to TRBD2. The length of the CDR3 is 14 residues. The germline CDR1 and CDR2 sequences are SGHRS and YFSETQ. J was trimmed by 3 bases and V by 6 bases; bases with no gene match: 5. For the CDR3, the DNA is TGCGCCAGCACCTCGGGGGGGGGCTACAATGAGCAGTTCTTC. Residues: CASTSGGGYNEQFF.

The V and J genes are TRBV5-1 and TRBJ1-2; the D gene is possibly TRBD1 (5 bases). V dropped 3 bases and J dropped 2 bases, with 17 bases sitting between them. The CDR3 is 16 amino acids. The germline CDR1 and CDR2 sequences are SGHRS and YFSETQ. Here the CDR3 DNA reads TGCGCCAGCAGCTCTACGGACGGGGGACGGAACTATGGCTACACCTTC. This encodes CASSSTDGGRNYGYTF.

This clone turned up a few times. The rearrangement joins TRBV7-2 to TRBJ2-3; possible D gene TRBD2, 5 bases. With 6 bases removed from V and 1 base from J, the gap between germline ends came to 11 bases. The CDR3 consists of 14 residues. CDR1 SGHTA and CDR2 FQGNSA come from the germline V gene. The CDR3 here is CASSSSGGTDTQYF. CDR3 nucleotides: TGTGCCAGCAGTTCAAGCGGAGGCACAGATACGCAGTATTTT.

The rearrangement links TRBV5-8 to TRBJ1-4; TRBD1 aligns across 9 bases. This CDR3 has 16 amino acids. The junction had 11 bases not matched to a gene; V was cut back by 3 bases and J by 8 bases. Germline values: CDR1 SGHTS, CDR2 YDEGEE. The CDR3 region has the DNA TGTGCCAGCAGCTCGGACGGGACAGGGCGAGGAGAAAAACTGTTTTTT. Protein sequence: CASSSDGTGRGEKLFF.

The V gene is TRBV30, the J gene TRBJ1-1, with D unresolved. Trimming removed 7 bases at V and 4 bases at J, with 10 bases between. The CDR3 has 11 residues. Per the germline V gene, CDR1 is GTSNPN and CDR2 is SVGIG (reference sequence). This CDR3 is CAFERGTEAFF. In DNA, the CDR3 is TGTGCCTTCGAACGGGGCACTGAAGCTTTCTTT.

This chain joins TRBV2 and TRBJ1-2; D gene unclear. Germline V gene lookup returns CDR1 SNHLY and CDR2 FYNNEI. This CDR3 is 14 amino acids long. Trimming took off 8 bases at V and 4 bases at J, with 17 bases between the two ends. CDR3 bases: TGTGCCAGCGGCGGACGGTTACTAGGCTATGGCTACACCTTC. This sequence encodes CASGGRLLGYGYTF.

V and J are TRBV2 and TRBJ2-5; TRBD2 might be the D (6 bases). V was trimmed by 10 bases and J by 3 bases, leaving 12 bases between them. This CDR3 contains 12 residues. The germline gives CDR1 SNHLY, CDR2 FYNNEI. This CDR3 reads CATGREEETQYF. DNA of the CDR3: TGTGCCACGGGTAGGGAGGAAGAGACCCAGTACTTC.